The 20 T cell receptor beta chains below were found in one sample sequenced in a study of T cells in Graves' hyperthyroidism and ophthalmopathy. RNA transcripts provided the source from which TCR beta CDR3 regions were amplified. Carried out on the TCR CDR3, a first-round RT-PCR used the HTBI primer set. TCRdb re-called the multiplex PCR reads with MiXCR, one entry per CDR3 protein. Here the sample spans about 360,000 distinct CDR3 sequences, under 15% being singletons. Sequencing was done on a sample of blood. Every receptor here comes from a woman aged 18-29 years with Graves' hyperthyroidism.

The chain joins TRBV7-2 to TRBJ2-1; no clear D gene. The CDR3 runs 13 residues. Between the trimmed V and J ends, which lost 0 bases and 14 bases, there was a span of 14 bases. Per the germline V gene, CDR1 is SGHTA and CDR2 is FQGNSA. For the CDR3, the DNA is TGTGCCAGCAGCTTAGCCCTAACTCTCCCTGAGTTCTTC. As protein: CASSLALTLPEFF.

There are a few counts of this clonotype. This chain links TRBV6-1 with TRBJ2-2; no clear D gene. The V gene lost 6 bases and the J gene lost 3 bases, with 5 bases spanning the gap. Germline CDR1 is MNHNS and CDR2 is SASEGT. The CDR3 extends over 12 amino acids. This CDR3 is CASRDDTGELFF. The DNA of the CDR3 is TGTGCCAGCAGAGACGACACCGGGGAGCTGTTTTTT.

This clonotype has a count of ten or more. The chain recombines TRBV6-1 with TRBJ2-1; D is unclear. Trimming shortened V by 1 base and J by 8 bases, and 6 bases separated the two germline ends. This CDR3 has 12 residues. Germline V gene sequence: CDR1 MNHNS, CDR2 SASEGT. The CDR3 DNA follows: TGTGCCAGCAGTGAAGTTTTGGATGAGCAGTTCTTC. This encodes CASSEVLDEQFF.

Many counts were recorded for this clonotype. The chain recombines TRBV3-1 with TRBJ2-1; 9 bases align to TRBD1. Trimming at V came to 3 bases and at J to 9 bases, leaving 12 bases not matched to a gene. This CDR3 region has 16 residues. CDR1 is LGHDT and CDR2 is YNNKEL in the germline V gene (reference sequence). CDR3 residues: CASSHETGGRLGEQFF. The DNA of the CDR3 is TGTGCCAGCAGCCATGAGACAGGGGGTCGTTTGGGTGAGCAGTTCTTC.

This clonotype was seen many times. J is TRBJ2-5 and V is TRBV10-3; TRBD2 might be the D (6 bases). This CDR3 has 13 amino acids. Germline V gene lookup returns CDR1 ENHRY and CDR2 SYGVKD. Trimming removed 10 bases from V and 0 bases from J, with 12 bases in between. CDR3 protein: CATDSGNQETQYF. The CDR3 nucleotides are TGTGCCACGGATAGCGGTAACCAAGAGACCCAGTACTTC.

The chain has TRBV7-2 and TRBJ2-7; 7 bases match TRBD1. This CDR3 spans 16 amino acids. The trim removed 5 bases at V and 0 bases at J, leaving 10 bases unmatched. Looked up from germline, CDR1 is SGHTA and CDR2 is FQGNSA. The CDR3 coding sequence is TGTGCCAGCAGCGGGAAGGTCAGGGGGACCTCCTACGAGCAGTACTTC. Residues: CASSGKVRGTSYEQYF.

This clonotype occurred many times. V is TRBV7-2 and J is TRBJ1-1; 7 nucleotides agree with TRBD1. This CDR3 comprises 15 residues. After removal of 8 bases from V and 0 bases from J, the junction contained 9 bases not matched to a gene. Germline V gene lookup returns CDR1 SGHTA and CDR2 FQGNSA. The CDR3 DNA reads as TGTGCCAGCCTTGGACAGGTTAACATGAACACTGAAGCTTTCTTT. Translated: CASLGQVNMNTEAFF. The whole variable domain, filled in from reference TRBV7-2 and TRBJ1-1, reads GAGVSQSPSNKVTEKGKDVELRCDPISGHTALYWYRQSLGQGLEFLIYFQGNSAPDKSGLPSDRFSAERTGGSVSTLTIQRTQQEDSAVYLCASLGQVNMNTEAFFGQGTRLTVV.

The chain combines TRBV5-1 with TRBJ2-6, with no clear D. The V end lost 4 bases, the J end lost 0 bases, and 11 bases lay between the germline ends. The V gene's germline CDR1 is SGHRS and CDR2 YFSETQ. The CDR3 runs to 16 residues. CDR3 amino acids: CASSITSRSGANVLTF. CDR3 in DNA: TGCGCCAGCAGCATCACATCCCGCTCTGGGGCCAACGTCCTGACTTTC.

Turning to this clonotype: This clone may be a read error of a much larger clone one base away. The V gene is TRBV2, the J gene TRBJ1-2; D ambiguous. CDR3 length: 13 residues. CDR1 and CDR2 from the germline V gene are SNHLY and FYNNEI. CDR3 bases: TGTGCCAGCAGTGGAGCCGCCAGTTTTGGCTACGCCTTC. Protein product: CASSGAASFGYAF.

This clonotype was detected many times. Here the CDR3 reads CASSEASSGGAGETQYF. As DNA, the CDR3 is TGTGCCAGCAGTGAAGCTAGTAGCGGGGGGGCCGGAGAGACCCAGTACTTC. V gene TRBV6-1 combines with J gene TRBJ2-5, with 11 bases that match TRBD2. Germline assignment: CDR1 MNHNS and CDR2 SASEGT. V lost 0 bases, J lost 4 bases, and 7 bases stayed unmatched. The CDR3 sequence is 17 residues long.

This clonotype came up many times. The genes are TRBV9 and TRBJ2-4, with a possible D match to TRBD1 (7 bases). Trimming removed 4 bases from V and 8 bases from J, with 19 bases in between. The CDR3 is 15 residues long. The germline gives CDR1 SGDLS, CDR2 YYNGEE. CDR3 protein: CASSPRTGQRDIQYF. CDR3 sequence (DNA): TGTGCCAGCAGCCCCAGGACAGGCCAGCGGGACATTCAGTACTTC.

This clonotype was observed at least ten times. The CDR3 region is CASSPGTNRNEQYF. CDR3 sequence (DNA): TGTGCCAGCAGCCCCGGGACCAACCGAAACGAGCAGTACTTC. This sequence joins TRBV12-3 or TRBV12-4 and TRBJ2-7; TRBD1 or TRBD2 may be the D gene (5 bases each). V was shortened by 6 bases and J by 5 bases, with 17 bases between the two germline ends. The CDR3 has 14 residues.

This clonotype was counted between two and nine times. The chain employs TRBV4-2 and TRBJ2-1, with D uncertain. The CDR3 runs 15 residues. From germline, CDR1 is LGHNA and CDR2 YNFKEQ. V was shortened by 1 base and J by 1 base, with 8 bases between the two germline ends. The CDR3 is CASSQVRQSYNEQFF. Here the CDR3 DNA reads TGTGCCAGCAGCCAAGTGCGCCAATCCTACAATGAGCAGTTCTTC.

The chain couples TRBV7-9 to TRBJ2-5; D may be TRBD2 (5 bases). This CDR3 is built from 15 residues. Germline CDR1 reads SEHNR; CDR2 reads FQNEAQ (reference sequence). Trimming took off 1 base at V and 5 bases at J, with 14 bases between the two ends. As DNA, the CDR3 is TGTGCCAGCAGCTTAGTAGAGGGAGAAGGGGAGACCCAGTACTTC. It codes for CASSLVEGEGETQYF. The whole variable domain, remainder taken from reference TRBV7-9 and TRBJ2-5, is DTGVSQNPRHKITKRGQNVTFRCDPISEHNRLYWYRQTLGQGPEFLTYFQNEAQLEKSRLLSDRFSAERPKGSFSTLEIQRTEQGDSAMYLCASSLVEGEGETQYFGPGTRLLVL.

The CDR3 here is CASSQSLAGGPSRGRDTQYF. CDR3 bases: TGTGCCAGCAGCCAATCACTAGCGGGAGGGCCAAGTCGGGGTAGGGATACGCAGTATTTT. The genes are TRBV7-8 and TRBJ2-3, with 13 bases that match TRBD2. CDR3 size: 20 residues. Trimming removed 5 bases from V and 6 bases from J; junction bases left unmatched: 20. Germline V gene data show CDR1 as SGHVS and CDR2 as FQNEAQ.

This clonotype has ten or more counts. This rearrangement joins TRBV7-2 to TRBJ2-3, with TRBD2 as a possible D gene (6 bases). Germline-derived CDR1 and CDR2 are SGHTA and FQGNSA. Trimming cost V 1 base and J 1 base, with 18 bases left between them. The CDR3 contains 18 residues. The DNA of the CDR3 is TGTGCCAGCAGCTTAGTTCTTGGCGGGGTCGATGGCACAGATACGCAGTATTTT. Its translation: CASSLVLGGVDGTDTQYF.

This clonotype was observed a few times. The chain's CDR3 is CASTPYGGSYEQYF. In DNA, the CDR3 is TGTGCCAGCACCCCTTACGGGGGCTCCTACGAGCAGTACTTC. The V gene is TRBV3-1, the J gene TRBJ2-7, with D perhaps matching TRBD2 (6 bases). The CDR3 spans 14 residues. Germline-derived CDR1 and CDR2 are LGHDT and YNNKEL (reference sequence). V was shortened by 7 bases and J by 0 bases, with 13 bases between the two germline ends.

This clonotype has only a few counts. V and J are TRBV6-1 and TRBJ2-7; a weak D match, TRBD1 (8 bases). This CDR3 has 14 residues. Trimming removed 7 bases at V and 3 bases at J, with 16 bases between. CDR1 and CDR2 (germline): MNHNS, SASEGT. CDR3 bases: TGTGCCAGCATGGGGGGGACAGGATACTACGAGCAGTACTTC. Protein: CASMGGTGYYEQYF.

This clonotype showed up many times. The V gene is TRBV2, the J gene TRBJ1-2, with D possibly being TRBD1 (6 bases). Germline V lookup: CDR1 SNHLY, CDR2 FYNNEI. The CDR3 runs to 14 residues. V was trimmed by 4 bases and J by 8 bases, leaving 17 bases between them. The CDR3 nucleotides read TGTGCCAGCAGTGGCCCCGGACAGTTGCTGGGCTACACCTTC. This encodes CASSGPGQLLGYTF.

V is TRBV6-2 or TRBV6-3 and J is TRBJ2-1, with D maybe TRBD2 (5 bases). V was pared by 6 bases and J by 4 bases, with 13 bases between. The CDR3 spans 14 residues. Germline V lookup: CDR1 MNHEY, CDR2 SVGEGT. This CDR3 is CASRSRTGYNEQFF. CDR3 sequence (DNA): TGTGCCAGCAGGTCCCGGACTGGTTACAATGAGCAGTTCTTC.